The source of this T cell receptor beta chain is a study of beta chain features in type 1 diabetes. The study, taken as a whole, reports: Type 1 diabetes patients had moderately but significantly shorter TCRB CDR3s in all four CD4+ subsets. Naive, central memory and Treg TCRB repertoires seemed to resemble each other more closely in patients than they did in healthy donors.

Trimming left V 7 bases short and J 4 bases short, with 14 bases between. This CDR3 is 14 amino acids long. The germline gives CDR1 SGHTA, CDR2 FQGNSA. Expressed TCRB transcripts were sequenced after all isolated RNA was converted to cDNA. The method was immunoSEQ multiplex PCR; TCRdb's version includes in-frame clones alone and lacks a portion of them. The table records 200,000 to 300,000 clones, approximately 15% of them present only once. All sorted populations exceeded 98% purity. Details on this clone: Its cognate antigen is unknown.

The sequence was collected from a man aged 25-40 years with type 1 diabetes. The chain joins TRBV7-2 to TRBJ2-1, with D unclear. The sample consisted of naive CD4+ T cells from blood. For the CDR3, the DNA is TGTGCCAGCACCTCTTTCCCCGTGTACAATGAGCAGTTCTTC. Protein: CASTSFPVYNEQFF.